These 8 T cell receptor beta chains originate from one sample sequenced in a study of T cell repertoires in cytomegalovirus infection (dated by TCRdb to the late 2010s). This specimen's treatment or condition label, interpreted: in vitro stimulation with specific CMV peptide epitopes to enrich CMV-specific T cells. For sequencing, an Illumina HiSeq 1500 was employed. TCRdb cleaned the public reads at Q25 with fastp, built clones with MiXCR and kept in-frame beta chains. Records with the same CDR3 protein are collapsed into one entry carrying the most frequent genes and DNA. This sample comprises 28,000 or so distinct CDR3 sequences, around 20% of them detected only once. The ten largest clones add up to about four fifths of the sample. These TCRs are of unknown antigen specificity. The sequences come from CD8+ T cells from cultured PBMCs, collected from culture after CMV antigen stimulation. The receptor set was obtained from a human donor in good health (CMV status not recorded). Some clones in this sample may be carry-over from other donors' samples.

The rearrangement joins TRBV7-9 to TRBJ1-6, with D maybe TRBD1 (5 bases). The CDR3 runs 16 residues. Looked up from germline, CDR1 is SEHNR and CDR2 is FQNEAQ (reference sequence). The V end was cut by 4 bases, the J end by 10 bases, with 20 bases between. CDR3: CASSYLKGPLGSPLHF. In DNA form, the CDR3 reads TGTGCCAGCAGCTACCTGAAGGGGCCCCTCGGGTCACCCCTCCACTTT.

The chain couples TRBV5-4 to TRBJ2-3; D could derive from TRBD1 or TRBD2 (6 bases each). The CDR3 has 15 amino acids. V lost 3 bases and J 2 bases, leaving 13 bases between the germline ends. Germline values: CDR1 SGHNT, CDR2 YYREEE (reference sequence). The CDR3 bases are TGTGCCAGCAGCTCGGAGGGGGGTAACACAGATACGCAGTATTTT. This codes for CASSSEGGNTDTQYF.

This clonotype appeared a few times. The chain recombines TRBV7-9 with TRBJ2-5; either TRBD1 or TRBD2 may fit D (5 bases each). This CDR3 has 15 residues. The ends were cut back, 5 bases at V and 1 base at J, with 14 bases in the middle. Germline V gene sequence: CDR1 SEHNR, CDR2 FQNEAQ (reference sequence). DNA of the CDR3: TGTGCCAGCAGCCCCAGGGACGGATTCCAAGAGACCCAGTACTTC. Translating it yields CASSPRDGFQETQYF.

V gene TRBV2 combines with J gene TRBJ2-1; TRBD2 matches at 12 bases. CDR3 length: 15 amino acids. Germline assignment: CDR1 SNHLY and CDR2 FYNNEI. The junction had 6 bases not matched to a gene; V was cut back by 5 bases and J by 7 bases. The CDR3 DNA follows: TGTGCCAGCAGTCAGACTAGCGGGAGATCGAATGAGCAGTTCTTC. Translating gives CASSQTSGRSNEQFF.

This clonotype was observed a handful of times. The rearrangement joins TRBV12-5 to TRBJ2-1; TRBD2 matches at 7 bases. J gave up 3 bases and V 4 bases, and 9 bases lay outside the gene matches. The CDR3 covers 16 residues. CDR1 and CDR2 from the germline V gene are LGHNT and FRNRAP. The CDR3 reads CASGSTGLTNYNEQFF. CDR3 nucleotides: TGTGCTAGTGGTTCCACGGGACTAACCAACTACAATGAGCAGTTCTTC.

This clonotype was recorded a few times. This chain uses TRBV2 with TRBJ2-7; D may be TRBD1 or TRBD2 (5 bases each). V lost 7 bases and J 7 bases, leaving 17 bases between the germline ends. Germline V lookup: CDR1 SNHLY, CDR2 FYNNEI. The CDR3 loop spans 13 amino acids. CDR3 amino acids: CASTLGPRMEQYF. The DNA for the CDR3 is TGTGCCAGCACCCTGGGACCACGGATGGAGCAGTACTTC.

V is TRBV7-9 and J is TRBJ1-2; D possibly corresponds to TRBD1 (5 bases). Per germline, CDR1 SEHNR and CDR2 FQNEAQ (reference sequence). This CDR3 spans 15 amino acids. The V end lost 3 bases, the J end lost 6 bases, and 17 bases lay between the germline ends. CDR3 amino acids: CASSFLSGARDGYTF. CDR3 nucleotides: TGTGCCAGCAGCTTCCTAAGTGGGGCCCGGGATGGCTACACCTTC.

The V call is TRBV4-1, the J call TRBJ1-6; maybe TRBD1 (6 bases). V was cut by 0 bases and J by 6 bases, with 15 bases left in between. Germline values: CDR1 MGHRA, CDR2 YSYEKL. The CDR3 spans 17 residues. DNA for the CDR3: TGCGCCAGCAGCCAAGAATACGGGGGCCTCCCTAATTCACCCCTCCACTTT. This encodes CASSQEYGGLPNSPLHF.